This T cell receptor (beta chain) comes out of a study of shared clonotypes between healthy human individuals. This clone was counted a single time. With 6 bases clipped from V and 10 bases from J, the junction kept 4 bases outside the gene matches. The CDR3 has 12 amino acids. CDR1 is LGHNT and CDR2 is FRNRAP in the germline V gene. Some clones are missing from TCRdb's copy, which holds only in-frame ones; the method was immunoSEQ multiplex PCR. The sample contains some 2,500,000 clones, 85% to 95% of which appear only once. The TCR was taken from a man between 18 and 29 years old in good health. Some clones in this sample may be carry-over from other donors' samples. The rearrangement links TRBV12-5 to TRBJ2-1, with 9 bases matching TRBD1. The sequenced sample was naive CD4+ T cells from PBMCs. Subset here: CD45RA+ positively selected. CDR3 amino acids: CASGRDREEQFF. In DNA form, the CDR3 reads TGTGCTAGTGGAAGGGACAGGGAAGAGCAGTTCTTC.